This T cell receptor (beta chain) appears in the sequencing data of a study of T-cell reconstitution after alpha-beta-depleted transplantation in children. Findings and limits, study-wide: It was reported that alpha-beta T cells came from several hundred expanded graft clones (about two months after transplant). Once a year had passed after transplant, T-cell counts and diversity came mostly from newly produced T cells.

Library preparation (for TCRbeta) was performed with unique molecular identifiers. MiXCR, run by TCRdb on the PCR reads, gives a single entry per CDR3 protein. This sample has about 340,000 distinct CDR3 sequences; around 15% occur once, and the top ten carry around 43%. In regard to this clonotype: Its antigen is not identified.

V shed 5 bases and J shed 12 bases, with 23 bases lying between them. The CDR3 runs to 14 residues. Sequenced here: PBMCs, mostly from graft donor cells, sampled 360 days after TCRalphabeta/CD19-depleted stem cell transplant. The chain joins TRBV12-3 or TRBV12-4 to TRBJ2-7; either TRBD1 or TRBD2 may fit D (6 bases each). The clonotype was recovered from a male patient between 2 and 15 years old who had a stem cell transplant for acute lymphoblastic leukemia, so the T cells may come from the graft donor. CDR3 DNA: TGTGCCAGCAGTCCCTCCGGGGGTACAGGGATGTCGTACTTC. It specifies CASSPSGGTGMSYF.